Given below is one T cell receptor beta chain in context. The sample comes from a study of T-cell reconstitution after alpha-beta-depleted transplantation in children. Library preparation (for TCRbeta) was performed with unique molecular identifiers. TCRdb recomputed calls from the PCR reads with MiXCR, one row per CDR3 protein. Among 490,000 or so distinct CDR3 sequences listed, 9.5% to 15% were seen once. The source material was PBMCs from the stem cell graft donor, sampled from the stem cell graft. The receptor was derived from a human donor who donated a stem cell graft to a child with combined immunodeficiency.

The CDR3 loop is CASGPSPRWGYNEQFF. Here the CDR3 DNA reads TGTGCCAGCGGCCCCTCCCCGAGGTGGGGCTACAATGAGCAGTTCTTC. The chain carries TRBV6-2 or TRBV6-3 and TRBJ2-1; D not resolved. The CDR3 contains 16 residues. V was clipped by 8 bases and J by 3 bases, with 20 bases between them. Germline V CDR1 and CDR2: MNHEY, SVGEGT.